A selection of T cell receptor beta chains follows, all from one sample in a study of blood T cell repertoires in COVID-19. TCRdb's copy holds only in-frame clones and misses some; the assay was immunoSEQ multiplex PCR. The table lists approximately 290,000 clones, roughly 85% of them singletons. Sequenced input: PBMCs or T cells enriched from blood (not recorded which). The source of these receptors is a woman in her 30s who had recovered from COVID-19. CDR3s include the opening cysteine and the closing phenylalanine or tryptophan. Each record gives: V gene, J gene, CDR3 protein.

>TRBV18|TRBJ2-7
CASSPAGTHPYEQYF
>TRBV30|TRBJ1-5
CAWSVGSGRSNQPQHF
>TRBV28|TRBJ1-5
CASSLYKGGLDQPQHF
>TRBV29-1|TRBJ1-1
CSASGQEFTEAFF
>TRBV10-3|TRBJ1-6
CAISETGGYNSPLHF
>TRBV15|TRBJ1-5
CATSKPRAAGGQPQHF
>TRBV5-1|TRBJ2-1
CASSSSLKAGEQFF
>TRBV28|TRBJ2-3
CASSGRGEDTQYF
>TRBV11-1|TRBJ2-3
CASSYGTGTDTQYF
>TRBV11-2|TRBJ1-2
CASSLSDRVGDGYTF
>TRBV27|TRBJ2-1
CASSVPGLAGHEQFF
>TRBV28|TRBJ1-2
CATSELDYGYTF
>TRBV18|TRBJ1-2
CASSPDGQGRSGYTF
>TRBV10-2|TRBJ2-7
CASSADSYEQYF
>TRBV19|TRBJ2-1
CASSVQGLLSYNEQFF
>TRBV3-1/TRBV3-2|TRBJ1-5
CASRGTGEGQPQHF
>TRBV20-1|TRBJ1-2
CSASYDIRGGYTF
>TRBV18|TRBJ1-1
CASSQKSGVQDTEAFF
>TRBV6-5|TRBJ1-1
CASSYSNRDTEAFF
>TRBV4-1|TRBJ1-2
CASSQDPTGDYGYTF
>TRBV4-1|TRBJ2-1
CASSPGLADYNEQFF
>TRBV27|TRBJ1-6
CASRPGQGSSPLHF
>TRBV28|TRBJ1-2
CASSPGQGASGYTF
>TRBV21-1|TRBJ1-1
CASSKEAARMGGKKAFF
>TRBV11-1|TRBJ1-1
CASSLHRRNTEAFF
>TRBV19|TRBJ1-5
CASNRENSNQPQHF
>TRBV2|TRBJ1-2
CASSEARGYGYTF
>TRBV7-9|TRBJ1-5
CASSLAGQGSNQPQHF
>TRBV5-6|TRBJ2-1
CASSPSGLAGGPGLVF
>TRBV12-5|TRBJ2-1
CASGLSPTGNEQFF
>TRBV19|TRBJ2-2
CASSGLIMNTGELFF
>TRBV6-1|TRBJ2-7
CASSEYGGGFSYEQYF
>TRBV4-1|TRBJ1-1
CASSQDRGQGRNTEAFF
>TRBV4-1|TRBJ2-7
CASSPLPGQGENEQYF
>TRBV7-8|TRBJ1-1
CASNLRGNTEAFF
>TRBV19|TRBJ1-4
CASRPARANEKLFF
>TRBV7-2|TRBJ1-5
CASSNQGALQPQHF
>TRBV5-4|TRBJ2-1
CASSFSNEQFF
>TRBV28|TRBJ1-6
CASRPDRSYSPLHF
>TRBV28|TRBJ2-3
CASWASDGKYLFPDTQYF
>TRBV7-6|TRBJ1-5
CASSLGGYSNQPQHF
>TRBV28|TRBJ2-7
CASSYRVGQGAHYEQYF
>TRBV9|TRBJ2-2
CASSPGLAGPTGELFF
>TRBV27|TRBJ1-6
CASSFGHSNSPLHF
>TRBV7-2|TRBJ2-7
CASSTQGFEEQYF
>TRBV5-6|TRBJ1-1
CASKFSLAGEAFF
>TRBV5-1|TRBJ2-7
CASSGQRASYEQYF
>TRBV9|TRBJ2-7
CASSHGLAGGFYEQYF
>TRBV6-5|TRBJ1-2
CASSYAGDGGYTF
>TRBV28|TRBJ2-5
CASSPGQSPGTQYF
>TRBV10-3|TRBJ2-5
CAISEPETGKETQYF
>TRBV2|TRBJ2-7
CASRQLAGGPGEQYF
>TRBV5-6|TRBJ2-3
CASSLSLFTDTQYF
>TRBV20-1|TRBJ2-2
CSASTASGGTGELFF
>TRBV18|TRBJ1-5
CASSPPGNQPQHF